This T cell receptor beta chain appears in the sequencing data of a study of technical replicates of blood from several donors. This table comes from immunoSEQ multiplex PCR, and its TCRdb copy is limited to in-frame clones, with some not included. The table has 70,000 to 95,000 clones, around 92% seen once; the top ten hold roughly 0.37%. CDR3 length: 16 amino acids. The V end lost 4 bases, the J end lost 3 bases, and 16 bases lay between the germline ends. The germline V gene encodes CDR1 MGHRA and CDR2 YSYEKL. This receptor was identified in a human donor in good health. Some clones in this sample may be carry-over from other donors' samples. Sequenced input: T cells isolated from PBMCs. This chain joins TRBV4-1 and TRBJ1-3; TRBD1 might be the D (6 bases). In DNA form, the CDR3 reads TGCGCCAGCAGCCTCGATGGGGGGGGCTTTGGAAACACCATATATTTT. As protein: CASSLDGGGFGNTIYF.